A single sample gave rise to the 2 T cell receptor beta chains below, sequenced in a study of CXCR3-negative and CXCR3-positive naive CD8 T cells. Through 5' RACE with UMI labels, the TRB cDNA libraries were prepared. Following a re-call of the 5' RACE reads, TCRdb has one entry per CDR3 protein and lacks DNA. The sample's table shows 100,000 to 150,000 distinct CDR3 sequences. Sequenced sample: naive CXCR3- CD8+ T cells from blood. Specified subset: CD45RO-CCR7+CD27+CD95- naive CD8+ T cells lacking CXCR3 (TNR3-). These receptors all come from a human donor in good health. Some clones in this sample may be carry-over from other donors' samples.

The V and J genes are TRBV27 and TRBJ1-5. Germline values: CDR1 MNHEY, CDR2 SMNVEV (reference sequence). There are 15 residues in the CDR3. The CDR3 protein is CASSLRASRDQPQHF.

The chain recombines TRBV3-1 with TRBJ2-2; lacking DNA, the TRBD1 call made by TCRdb goes unchecked. The CDR3 loop spans 17 amino acids. Germline V gene lookup returns CDR1 LGHDT and CDR2 YNNKEL (reference sequence). CDR3 sequence: CASSQVPDRGPGGELFF.